The subject of this entry is one TCR beta chain. Its cognate antigen is unknown. Some clones are missing from TCRdb's copy, which holds only in-frame ones; the method was immunoSEQ multiplex PCR. The data show over a million clones, with 70% to 80% seen just once and 0.5% to 0.6% held by the top ten. The entry originates in a study of shared clonotypes between healthy human individuals. Whole-study findings and limits: Rarefaction exposed incomplete sorted-subset sequencing despite large depth.

This CDR3 has 14 residues. J lost 1 base, V lost 8 bases, and 3 bases had no gene match. Germline CDR1 and CDR2: LNHNV and YYDKDF (reference sequence). The clonotype was recovered from a man aged 18 to 30 in good health. Some clones in this sample may be carry-over from other donors' samples. The material sequenced was memory CD4+ T cells from PBMCs. The subset was: CD45RA-negative fraction. The chain uses TRBV15 and TRBJ2-5, with 11 bases lining up with TRBD2. This chain's CDR3 is CATGTSGSQETQYF. CDR3 nucleotide sequence: TGTGCCACCGGGACTAGCGGATCCCAAGAGACCCAGTACTTC.